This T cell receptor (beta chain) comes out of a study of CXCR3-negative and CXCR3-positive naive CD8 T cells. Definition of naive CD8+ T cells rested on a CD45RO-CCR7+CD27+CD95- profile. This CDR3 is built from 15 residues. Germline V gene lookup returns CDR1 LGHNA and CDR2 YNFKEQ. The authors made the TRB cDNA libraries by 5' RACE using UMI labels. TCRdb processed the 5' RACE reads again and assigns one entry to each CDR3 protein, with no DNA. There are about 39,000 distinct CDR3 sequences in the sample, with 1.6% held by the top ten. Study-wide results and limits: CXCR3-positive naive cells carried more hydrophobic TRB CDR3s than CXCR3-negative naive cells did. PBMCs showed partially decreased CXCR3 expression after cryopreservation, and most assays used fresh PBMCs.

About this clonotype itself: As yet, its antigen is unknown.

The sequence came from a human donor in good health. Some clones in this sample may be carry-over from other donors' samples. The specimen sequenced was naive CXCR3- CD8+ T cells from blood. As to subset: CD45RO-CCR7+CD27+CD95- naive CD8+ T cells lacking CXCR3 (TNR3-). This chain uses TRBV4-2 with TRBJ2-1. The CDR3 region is CASSQERESYNEQFF.